This entry lists 15 T cell receptor beta chains sequenced from one sample in a study of T cells in Graves' hyperthyroidism and ophthalmopathy. RNA transcripts provided the source from which TCR beta CDR3 regions were amplified. HTBI primers were used for first-round RT-PCR of the TCR CDR3. Using its own MiXCR run on the multiplex PCR reads, TCRdb lists one record per CDR3 protein. Among a few hundred thousand distinct CDR3 sequences listed, 15% to 20% were seen once. Source material: blood. These receptors originate from a young man with Graves' ophthalmopathy.

Only a few counts were recorded for this clonotype. The chain is built from TRBV6-1 and TRBJ1-5; perhaps TRBD1 as D (5 bases). The CDR3 length is 16 residues. The germline V gene has CDR1 MNHNS and CDR2 SASEGT. V was shortened by 5 bases and J by 0 bases, with 14 bases between the two germline ends. CDR3 coding DNA: TGTGCCAGCAGTTCTGACAGAACATATAGCAATCAGCCCCAGCATTTT. Translating it yields CASSSDRTYSNQPQHF.

This clonotype was recorded many times. The chain carries TRBV28 and TRBJ2-1, with 9 nucleotides matching TRBD1. The CDR3 runs to 15 residues. V dropped 4 bases and J dropped 7; count of bases not matched to a gene: 8. The germline V gene has CDR1 MDHEN and CDR2 SYDVKM. The DNA for the CDR3 is TGTGCCAGCAGTTCAACAGGGGGCGTTCTAAATGAGCAGTTCTTC. Amino acids: CASSSTGGVLNEQFF.

The chain joins TRBV12-3 or TRBV12-4 to TRBJ2-5, with 13 bases identical to TRBD2. CDR3 length: 16 residues. J was trimmed by 5 bases and V by 6 bases; bases with no gene match: 9. This CDR3 reads CASRLAGGPMEETQYF. The CDR3 DNA sequence: TGTGCCAGCAGACTAGCGGGGGGGCCCATGGAGGAGACCCAGTACTTC.

The J gene is TRBJ2-7, the V gene TRBV7-8, with 9 bases identical to TRBD1. Trimming at V came to 4 bases and at J to 1 base, leaving 11 bases not matched to a gene. Looked up from germline, CDR1 is SGHVS and CDR2 is FQNEAQ. The CDR3 covers 17 residues. The chain's CDR3 is CASSSNLQGASSYEQYF. The CDR3 DNA reads as TGTGCCAGCAGCTCCAATCTACAGGGGGCATCGTCCTACGAGCAGTACTTC.

This clonotype was detected only a few times. The chain is built from TRBV2 and TRBJ2-5; D not resolved. Germline values: CDR1 SNHLY, CDR2 FYNNEI. Between the trimmed V and J ends, which lost 7 bases and 3 bases, there was a span of 6 bases. The CDR3 contains 11 residues. In nucleotides, the CDR3 is TGTGCCAGCACGATGAAAGAGACCCAGTACTTC. Encoded protein: CASTMKETQYF.

This clonotype has a count of ten or more. This rearrangement joins TRBV5-1 to TRBJ1-1; 8 nucleotides line up with TRBD1. Germline assignment: CDR1 SGHRS and CDR2 YFSETQ. J gave up 4 bases and V 2 bases, and 1 base lay outside the gene matches. This CDR3 spans 13 amino acids. CDR3 protein: CASSFGQGTEAFF. CDR3 coding DNA: TGCGCCAGCAGCTTTGGACAGGGCACTGAAGCTTTCTTT.

This clonotype has at least ten counts. The chain combines TRBV7-2 with TRBJ2-7; D is unclear. The V and J ends lost 5 bases and 2 bases respectively, with 13 bases between them. The CDR3 is 14 residues long. Germline V gene sequence: CDR1 SGHTA, CDR2 FQGNSA. CDR3 protein: CASSTYRRAYEQYF. Here the CDR3 DNA reads TGTGCCAGCAGCACCTACCGTAGAGCCTACGAGCAGTACTTC.

This clonotype was picked up a small number of times. This sequence joins TRBV7-8 and TRBJ1-1; D is undetermined. Trimming cost V 1 base and J 1 base, with 10 bases left between them. The CDR3 sequence is 15 residues long. Germline V lookup: CDR1 SGHVS, CDR2 FQNEAQ. The CDR3 DNA sequence: TGTGCCAGCAGCTTAGAGTTGGTGCCGAACACTGAAGCTTTCTTT. Its translation: CASSLELVPNTEAFF.

This clonotype was observed at least ten times. The chain couples TRBV28 to TRBJ2-7; TRBD1 might be the D (5 bases). The CDR3 has 14 amino acids. Trimming removed 4 bases at V and 0 bases at J, with 10 bases between. Germline loops: CDR1 MDHEN, CDR2 SYDVKM. CDR3 sequence: CASSSLRDSYEQYF. The CDR3 DNA is TGTGCCAGCAGTTCTCTCAGGGACTCCTACGAGCAGTACTTC.

V and J are TRBV7-9 and TRBJ1-1, with a tentative D call TRBD1 (6 bases). The ends were cut back, 6 bases at V and 5 bases at J, with 25 bases in the middle. The CDR3 loop spans 17 amino acids. CDR1 and CDR2 (germline): SEHNR, FQNEAQ (reference sequence). CDR3 sequence (DNA): TGTGCCAGCAGTCGGGACTCTAGCGGGGGGCCGCGAACTGAAGCTTTCTTT. The encoded protein is CASSRDSSGGPRTEAFF.

V and J are TRBV7-3 and TRBJ1-5; D remains unclear. The V gene lost 4 bases and the J gene lost 6 bases, with 10 bases spanning the gap. In germline, CDR1 is SGHTA, CDR2 FQGTGA. The CDR3 loop spans 13 amino acids. The CDR3 DNA reads as TGTGCCAGCAGCTCAGTCAGTTTTCAGCCCCAGCATTTT. Its protein is CASSSVSFQPQHF. The entire variable domain, with the rest obtained from reference TRBV7-3 and TRBJ1-5, is as follows: GAGVSQTPSNKVTEKGKYVELRCDPISGHTALYWYRQSLGQGPEFLIYFQGTGAADDSGLPNDRFFAVRPEGSVSTLKIQRTERGDSAVYLCASSSVSFQPQHFGDGTRLSIL.

The chain links TRBV25-1 to TRBJ2-7; 10 bases are shared with TRBD1. J lost 1 base, V lost 1 base, and 1 base had no gene match. The CDR3 sequence is 15 residues long. The germline gives CDR1 MGHDK, CDR2 SYGVNS. As DNA, the CDR3 is TGTGCCAGCAGTGAATCGGGACAGGGGTCCTACGAGCAGTACTTC. This translates into CASSESGQGSYEQYF.

This CDR3 reads CASSYTGRNQDTQYF. The CDR3 DNA is TGTGCCAGCAGCTATACGGGGCGGAACCAAGATACGCAGTATTTT. This chain connects TRBV7-3 to TRBJ2-3; either TRBD1 or TRBD2 may fit D (5 bases each). This CDR3 has 15 amino acids. V lost 4 bases to trimming and J lost 5 bases, with 16 bases between them. The V gene's germline CDR1 is SGHTA and CDR2 FQGTGA.

At least ten counts were recorded for this clonotype. The chain couples TRBV6-2 or TRBV6-3 to TRBJ2-3; TRBD2 matches 9 bases. The J segment lost 4 bases and the V segment lost 4 bases, leaving 6 bases of the junction unmatched. The CDR3 has 15 amino acids. Per germline, CDR1 MNHEY and CDR2 SVGEGT. The CDR3 coding sequence is TGTGCCAGCAGTTGGCGGGGGGGCGGCTCAGATACGCAGTATTTT. Translating it yields CASSWRGGGSDTQYF.

This clonotype came up a few times. V is TRBV5-1 and J is TRBJ2-6; 8 positions agree with TRBD1. This CDR3 is 18 amino acids long. With 4 bases clipped from V and 0 bases from J, the junction kept 9 bases outside the gene matches. Germline loops: CDR1 SGHRS, CDR2 YFSETQ. The CDR3 region is CASSPPWTGNSGANVLTF. Written as DNA, the CDR3 is TGCGCCAGCAGCCCCCCCTGGACAGGGAACTCTGGGGCCAACGTCCTGACTTTC. The full variable domain, in which reference TRBV5-1 and TRBJ2-6 provide the parts outside the CDR3, is KAGVTQTPRYLIKTRGQQVTLSCSPISGHRSVSWYQQTPGQGLQFLFEYFSETQRNKGNFPGRFSGRQFSNSRSEMNVSTLELGDSALYLCASSPPWTGNSGANVLTFGAGSRLTVL.